These 9 T cell receptor beta chains share one sample of origin, sequenced in a study of CD8 T cells in Susac syndrome. Reverse transcription of about 0.5 to 1 ug RNA was carried out with random hexamers. TCRdb re-called the immunoSEQ multiplex PCR reads with MiXCR, one entry per CDR3 protein. The sample holds 130,000 or so distinct CDR3 sequences, over 80% seen once. The sequencing sample was made of CD8+ T cells from PBMCs. The receptors shown here come from a human donor with multiple sclerosis.

This chain connects TRBV7-9 to TRBJ2-5, with D perhaps matching TRBD1 or TRBD2 (5 bases each). CDR1 is SEHNR and CDR2 is FQNEAQ in the germline V gene (reference sequence). Trimming left V 3 bases short and J 4 bases short, with 9 bases between. The CDR3 runs 13 residues. The CDR3 loop reads CASSFEGPETQYF. CDR3 coding DNA: TGTGCCAGCAGCTTTGAGGGGCCAGAGACCCAGTACTTC.

The V and J genes are TRBV6-2 or TRBV6-3 and TRBJ2-1; 9 positions agree with TRBD1. The V and J ends lost 11 bases and 10 bases, in that order; junction bases with no gene match: 18. Per germline, CDR1 MNHEY and CDR2 SVGEGT. The CDR3 covers 15 residues. The CDR3 DNA follows: TGTGCCGGACGACAGGGGGAGGGGGACGTCGGAGAGCAGTTCTTC. Its protein product is CAGRQGEGDVGEQFF.

The gene calls are TRBV4-1 and TRBJ1-1; 8 bases agree with TRBD1. This CDR3 has 14 residues. Germline values: CDR1 MGHRA, CDR2 YSYEKL. The ends lost 4 bases at V and 3 bases at J; junction bases unmatched: 4. CDR3 amino acids: CASSLRGRHTEAFF. The CDR3 DNA reads TGCGCCAGCAGCCTCAGGGGGCGGCACACTGAAGCTTTCTTT.

This chain uses TRBV4-1 with TRBJ2-2, with 7 bases matching TRBD1. Unmatched junction bases numbered 9, after V lost 2 bases and J lost 9 bases. This CDR3 is built from 15 residues. Germline V gives CDR1 MGHRA, CDR2 YSYEKL. Here the CDR3 DNA reads TGCGCCAGCAGCCAAACCGGGACAGTCGACTGGGAGCTGTTTTTT. Protein product: CASSQTGTVDWELFF.

The chain employs TRBV20-1 and TRBJ2-2, with TRBD2 matching over 10 bases. After removal of 6 bases from V and 0 bases from J, the junction contained 4 bases not matched to a gene. The CDR3 length is 15 residues. The germline V gene encodes CDR1 DFQATT and CDR2 SNEGSKA (reference sequence). The CDR3 sequence: CSARTSGTNTGELFF. The CDR3 coding sequence is TGCAGTGCGAGGACTAGCGGAACGAACACCGGGGAGCTGTTTTTT.

The chain couples TRBV29-1 to TRBJ2-5; D is perhaps TRBD1 (5 bases). Germline V gene lookup returns CDR1 SQVTM and CDR2 ANQGSEA. Trimming removed 5 bases at V and 4 bases at J, with 11 bases between. The CDR3 is made up of 12 amino acids. The CDR3 sequence is CSVWYRLETQYF. CDR3 DNA sequence: TGCAGCGTTTGGTACAGGTTAGAGACCCAGTACTTC.

V usage is TRBV12-3 or TRBV12-4 and J usage is TRBJ2-5, with D perhaps TRBD2 (6 bases). V lost 6 bases and J 5 bases, leaving 16 bases between the germline ends. The CDR3 is 14 residues long. The DNA of the CDR3 is TGTGCCAGCAGCCCCGAGGGACTCCGGGAGACCCAGTACTTC. Its protein is CASSPEGLRETQYF.

This clonotype was picked up one time. The rearrangement links TRBV28 to TRBJ2-5; 9 bases map to TRBD1. The CDR3 extends over 13 amino acids. Germline V lookup: CDR1 MDHEN, CDR2 SYDVKM. V shed 3 bases and J 5 bases; nucleotides not matched to a gene: 1. The CDR3 DNA is TGTGCCAGCAGTTTGGGGACAGGGGAGACCCAGTACTTC. Its translation is CASSLGTGETQYF. The whole variable domain, remainder taken from reference TRBV28 and TRBJ2-5, is DVKVTQSSRYLVKRTGEKVFLECVQDMDHENMFWYRQDPGLGLRLIYFSYDVKMKEKGDIPEGYSVSREKKERFSLILESASTNQTSMYLCASSLGTGETQYFGPGTRLLVL.

The rearrangement uses TRBV2 and TRBJ1-6, with D possibly matching TRBD1 (6 bases). V was cut by 9 bases and J by 7 bases, with 22 bases left in between. The CDR3 sequence is 16 residues long. Germline loops: CDR1 SNHLY, CDR2 FYNNEI. CDR3 sequence (DNA): TGTGCCAGTTCCTGGGAGGGGGGCGCGGCGAATTCACCCCTCCACTTT. This translates into CASSWEGGAANSPLHF.